Following are 8 T cell receptor beta chains from one sample sequenced in a study of radiotherapy plus CTLA-4 blockade in lung cancer. Profiled with immunoSEQ multiplex PCR; TCRdb holds only in-frame clones, not every one. The table lists 30,000 to 45,000 clones, over 70% of them singletons. The sequencing here drew on peripheral blood, taken from a patient treated with radiotherapy plus ipilimumab. All receptors derive from a human donor with non-small cell lung cancer who had stable disease on radiotherapy plus ipilimumab.

This clone was detected only a few times. This chain joins TRBV5-1 and TRBJ1-4; no clear D gene. The germline CDR1 and CDR2 sequences are SGHRS and YFSETQ. Trimming left V 2 bases short and J 3 bases short, with 5 bases between. The CDR3 is 13 residues long. CDR3 nucleotide sequence: TGCGCCAGCAGCTTTGCCGCTAATGAAAAACTGTTTTTT. Protein product: CASSFAANEKLFF.

The V call is TRBV5-1, the J call TRBJ2-3, with D perhaps matching TRBD1 (6 bases). The CDR3 contains 15 residues. The germline gives CDR1 SGHRS, CDR2 YFSETQ. Trimming pared 4 bases from V and 4 bases from J, leaving 16 bases between. CDR3 sequence reads: CASSAWGQNPDTQYF. The CDR3 nucleotides are TGCGCCAGCAGCGCGTGGGGACAAAATCCAGATACGCAGTATTTT. The entire variable domain, with the rest obtained from reference TRBV5-1 and TRBJ2-3, is as follows: KAGVTQTPRYLIKTRGQQVTLSCSPISGHRSVSWYQQTPGQGLQFLFEYFSETQRNKGNFPGRFSGRQFSNSRSEMNVSTLELGDSALYLCASSAWGQNPDTQYFGPGTRLTVL.

This chain uses TRBV11-2 with TRBJ1-4, with TRBD1 identical over 7 bases. V trimming: 0 bases; J trimming: 4 bases; junction bases outside the gene matches: 5. The CDR3 has 16 amino acids. Per the germline V gene, CDR1 is SGHAT and CDR2 is FQNNGV. The CDR3: CASSLDSGQNNEKLFF. CDR3 DNA: TGTGCCAGCAGCTTAGACTCGGGACAGAATAATGAAAAACTGTTTTTT.

Judged by abundance, this clone is medium-sized. The chain has TRBV4-1 and TRBJ1-2; D possibly corresponds to TRBD1 (5 bases). Germline lookup yields CDR1 MGHRA and CDR2 YSYEKL. Trimming cost V 0 bases and J 3 bases, with 11 bases left between them. The CDR3 has 15 amino acids. The CDR3 nucleotides read TGCGCCAGCAGCCAAGATCAAGGGGCAGACTATGGCTACACCTTC. It yields the protein CASSQDQGADYGYTF.

This clone was seen only a few times. V gene TRBV5-3 combines with J gene TRBJ2-7, with D uncertain. TRBV5-3 is noted as an ORF with a role that remains uncertain. The V end was cut by 1 base, the J end by 4 bases, with 6 bases between. This CDR3 contains 12 residues. The CDR3 coding sequence is TGTGCCAGAAGCTTGCAGGAGTACGAGCAGTACGTC. This sequence encodes CARSLQEYEQYV.

In its sample, this clone was seen a few times. The chain combines TRBV7-2 with TRBJ2-3; TRBD2 matches 13 bases. This CDR3 has 19 amino acids. V was clipped by 5 bases and J by 4 bases; unmatched bases: 15. Germline CDR1 SGHTA, CDR2 FQGNSA. This chain's CDR3 is CASSRTPSLAGGPADTQYF. The CDR3 DNA follows: TGTGCCAGCAGCCGAACCCCATCACTAGCGGGGGGGCCCGCAGATACGCAGTATTTT. Drawing the rest from reference TRBV7-2 and TRBJ2-3, the complete variable domain is GAGVSQSPSNKVTEKGKDVELRCDPISGHTALYWYRQSLGQGLEFLIYFQGNSAPDKSGLPSDRFSAERTGGSVSTLTIQRTQQEDSAVYLCASSRTPSLAGGPADTQYFGPGTRLTVL.

The genes are TRBV4-3 and TRBJ2-6; 7 positions agree with TRBD1. The V and J ends lost 0 bases and 0 bases, in that order; junction bases with no gene match: 8. This CDR3 contains 19 residues. The germline CDR1 and CDR2 sequences are LGHNA and YSLEER. CDR3 nucleotides: TGCGCCAGCAGCCAAGAAGGGATAGGGGGCTTCTCTGGGGCCAACGTCCTGACTTTC. As protein: CASSQEGIGGFSGANVLTF.

This clone occurred a few times. The gene calls are TRBV28 and TRBJ1-1; 7 nucleotides align to TRBD1. This CDR3 comprises 14 residues. CDR1 and CDR2 (germline): MDHEN, SYDVKM. With V trimmed by 6 bases and J by 1 base, 5 bases remained unmatched. The CDR3 DNA sequence: TGTGCCAGCAGGAAACAGGGGCCGAACACTGAAGCTTTCTTT. This encodes CASRKQGPNTEAFF. The full variable domain, its missing parts supplied by reference TRBV28 and TRBJ1-1, is DVKVTQSSRYLVKRTGEKVFLECVQDMDHENMFWYRQDPGLGLRLIYFSYDVKMKEKGDIPEGYSVSREKKERFSLILESASTNQTSMYLCASRKQGPNTEAFFGQGTRLTVV.